This entry is about one TCR beta chain. Its antigen is unknown. This record comes from a study of T cell responses to AZD1222 COVID-19 vaccine. Findings and caveats of the study: Epitopes outside B.1.351 and B.1.1.7 mutated regions reportedly drew nearly half of spike TCRs. White British people made up most donors, females outnumbered males, and clonal diversity was possibly underestimated. Baseline seropositives among AZD1222 recipients totaled only five to seven.

Profiling relied on immunoSEQ multiplex PCR, and the TCRdb table lists in-frame clones only, not all of them. The table includes approximately 150,000 clones, about 86% detected once. Trimming shortened V by 4 bases and J by 4 bases, and 14 bases separated the two germline ends. Germline V gene lookup returns CDR1 MNHEY and CDR2 SMNVEV (reference sequence). CDR3 length: 16 amino acids. The chain has TRBV27 and TRBJ1-6; the D is unclear. The sequencing here drew on peripheral blood, taken 28 days after the second AZD1222 dose. This receptor was taken from an adult who received the AZD1222 COVID-19 vaccine. The CDR3 protein is CASSSYPPAYNSPLHF. CDR3 nucleotide sequence: TGTGCCAGCAGTTCCTACCCCCCGGCATATAATTCACCCCTCCACTTT.